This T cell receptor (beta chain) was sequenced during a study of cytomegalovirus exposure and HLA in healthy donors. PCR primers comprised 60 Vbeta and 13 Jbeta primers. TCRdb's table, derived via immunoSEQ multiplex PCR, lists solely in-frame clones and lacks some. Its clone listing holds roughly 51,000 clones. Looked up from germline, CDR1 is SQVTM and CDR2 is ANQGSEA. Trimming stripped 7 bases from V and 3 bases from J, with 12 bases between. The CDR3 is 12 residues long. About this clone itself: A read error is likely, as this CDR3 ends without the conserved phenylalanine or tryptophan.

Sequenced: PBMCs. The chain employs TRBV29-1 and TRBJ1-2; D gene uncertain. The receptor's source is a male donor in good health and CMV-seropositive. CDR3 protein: CSDQRSYYGYTL. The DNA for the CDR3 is TGCAGCGACCAACGGTCGTACTATGGCTACACCCTC.